This passage covers 25 T cell receptor beta chains from one sample sequenced in a study of T-cell memory formation after mild COVID-19. Each CDR3 protein gets one entry after TCRdb re-called the 5' RACE reads with MiXCR. The sample lists about 360,000 distinct CDR3 sequences; around 13% were seen once. The material sequenced was PBMCs or a T cell subset sorted from them (not recorded which). Source of these receptors: a man younger than 30 who had mild COVID-19 (a few samples of this study predate the infection). Cell type and time point are not known.

This clonotype was seen a handful of times. This chain joins TRBV7-2 and TRBJ2-7; 10 nucleotides agree with TRBD1. Germline V gene data show CDR1 as SGHTA and CDR2 as FQGNSA. V gave up 6 bases and J gave up 5 bases; unmatched junction bases: 10. The CDR3 is 15 residues long. DNA of the CDR3: TGTGCCAGCAGTCCTGGACAGGGGGTATTTAACGAGCAGTACTTC. Protein sequence: CASSPGQGVFNEQYF.

The chain joins TRBV5-1 to TRBJ2-7; D possibly matches TRBD1 or TRBD2 (5 bases each). CDR3 length: 14 amino acids. Trimming removed 5 bases from V and 2 bases from J, with 14 bases in between. CDR1 SGHRS and CDR2 YFSETQ come from the germline V gene. CDR3 protein: CASRLGDGTYEQYV. In nucleotides, the CDR3 is TGCGCCAGCAGACTCGGGGACGGAACCTACGAGCAGTACGTC.

This clonotype was counted only a few times. V and J are TRBV3-1 and TRBJ2-1, with D perhaps assigned TRBD1 or TRBD2 (5 bases each). The CDR3 runs to 13 residues. Trimming removed 3 bases from V and 9 bases from J, with 12 bases in between. Germline-derived CDR1 and CDR2 are LGHDT and YNNKEL (reference sequence). In DNA form, the CDR3 reads TGTGCCAGCAGCCAGGAAGGTGGGACTGAGCAGTTCTTC. Amino acids: CASSQEGGTEQFF.

The rearrangement joins TRBV20-1 to TRBJ1-2; D is possibly TRBD1 (5 bases). V gave up 5 bases and J gave up 2 bases, with 12 bases separating them. Looked up from germline, CDR1 is DFQATT and CDR2 is SNEGSKA (reference sequence). The CDR3 loop spans 13 amino acids. CDR3 DNA: TGCAGTGCTCTGGGGGGGATAAACTATGGCTACACCTTC. Its protein is CSALGGINYGYTF.

This clonotype showed up just a few times. The rearrangement links TRBV23-1 to TRBJ1-2; no clear D. TRBV23-1 counts as an open reading frame of uncertain function. The CDR3 length is 16 residues. The V end lost 7 bases, the J end lost 4 bases, and 22 bases lay between the germline ends. The CDR3 loop is CASTPSRRLRVYGYTF. The CDR3 bases are TGCGCCAGCACCCCAAGTCGGCGCCTGAGGGTCTATGGCTACACCTTC.

This sequence joins TRBV6-6 and TRBJ2-4; possibly TRBD1 for D (6 bases). This CDR3 has 11 residues. Per the germline V gene, CDR1 is MNHNY and CDR2 is SVGAGI (reference sequence). Trimming stripped 4 bases from V and 15 bases from J, with 13 bases between. The chain's CDR3 is CASSFNRVPYF. The CDR3 DNA sequence: TGTGCCAGCAGTTTTAACAGGGTACCGTACTTC.

This clonotype was counted ten times or more. The V gene is TRBV12-3 or TRBV12-4, the J gene TRBJ2-1, with 11 bases matching TRBD2. Trimming at V came to 1 base and at J to 7 bases, leaving 9 bases not matched to a gene. This CDR3 comprises 17 residues. CDR3 loop: CASSLGFWASGGNEQFF. Here the CDR3 DNA reads TGTGCCAGCAGTTTAGGATTCTGGGCTAGCGGGGGGAATGAGCAGTTCTTC.

In its sample, this clonotype was seen many times. This rearrangement joins TRBV5-6 to TRBJ2-5, with D maybe TRBD1 (6 bases). CDR3 length: 13 amino acids. The ends were cut back, 4 bases at V and 5 bases at J, with 12 bases in the middle. The V gene's germline CDR1 is SGHDT and CDR2 YYEEEE. Here the CDR3 reads CASSPGQIETQYF. In DNA form, the CDR3 reads TGTGCCAGCAGCCCTGGACAGATTGAGACCCAGTACTTC.

This clonotype was observed a handful of times. The chain joins TRBV5-1 to TRBJ2-1; tentative D call: TRBD1 (5 bases). This CDR3 is 14 amino acids long. Germline lookup yields CDR1 SGHRS and CDR2 YFSETQ. V shed 1 base and J shed 7 bases, with 12 bases lying between them. CDR3 region: CASSLRQPVNEQFF. The CDR3 nucleotides read TGCGCCAGCAGCTTGCGACAGCCAGTTAATGAGCAGTTCTTC.

This clonotype was observed at least ten times. This rearrangement joins TRBV7-9 to TRBJ2-7; D might be TRBD1 (5 bases). CDR1 is SEHNR and CDR2 is FQNEAQ in the germline V gene (reference sequence). The germline V and J ends were trimmed by 5 bases and 1 base, with 9 bases remaining between them. This CDR3 is 13 amino acids long. CDR3 sequence: CASSPDSSYEQYV. The CDR3 region has the DNA TGTGCCAGCAGCCCCGACAGTTCCTACGAGCAGTACGTC.

This clonotype has a handful of counts. The V and J genes are TRBV7-2 and TRBJ2-3, with TRBD1 identical over 7 bases. This CDR3 comprises 14 residues. The ends lost 7 bases at V and 0 bases at J; junction bases unmatched: 4. Per germline, CDR1 SGHTA and CDR2 FQGNSA. The CDR3 sequence: CASKGQTSTDTQYF. For the CDR3, the DNA is TGTGCCAGCAAGGGACAGACTAGCACAGATACGCAGTATTTT. Looking up the rest from reference TRBV7-2 and TRBJ2-3 gives the full variable domain: GAGVSQSPSNKVTEKGKDVELRCDPISGHTALYWYRQSLGQGLEFLIYFQGNSAPDKSGLPSDRFSAERTGGSVSTLTIQRTQQEDSAVYLCASKGQTSTDTQYFGPGTRLTVL.

In this sample, this clonotype turned up many times. V and J are TRBV7-2 and TRBJ2-3; 10 bases fit TRBD2. Per the germline V gene, CDR1 is SGHTA and CDR2 is FQGNSA. The CDR3 has 16 amino acids. The J segment lost 1 base and the V segment lost 5 bases, leaving 6 bases of the junction unmatched. Here the CDR3 DNA reads TGTGCCAGCAGCCGAAACAGCGGGGGGGGCACAGATACGCAGTATTTT. Protein product: CASSRNSGGGTDTQYF.

A few counts support this clonotype. The chain recombines TRBV11-1 with TRBJ2-7, with 13 bases aligning to TRBD2. Losses at the gene ends were 5 bases for V and 5 bases for J; bases not matched to a gene: 12. Germline CDR1 is SGHAT and CDR2 is FQDESV (reference sequence). The CDR3 loop spans 17 amino acids. Here the CDR3 reads CASSHWGLAGPGNEQYV. CDR3 DNA sequence: TGTGCCAGCAGCCACTGGGGACTAGCGGGGCCAGGGAACGAGCAGTACGTC.

The DNA of the CDR3 is TGTGCCAGCAGTTACTCTAGGGGGGGGAACACTGAAGCTTTCTTT. It codes for CASSYSRGGNTEAFF. This chain links TRBV6-5 with TRBJ1-1; D possibly corresponds to TRBD1 (6 bases). Germline values: CDR1 MNHEY, CDR2 SVGAGI. CDR3 size: 15 residues. V lost 0 bases and J lost 1, with 9 bases in between.

V and J are TRBV6-1 and TRBJ2-7; no clear D gene. Germline V gene sequence: CDR1 MNHNS, CDR2 SASEGT. The length of the CDR3 is 14 residues. With 1 base removed from V and 5 bases from J, the gap between germline ends came to 12 bases. CDR3 nucleotide sequence: TGTGCCAGCAGTGAAGGGCCCGGTGTCCACGAGCAGTACGTC. This gives the protein CASSEGPGVHEQYV.

This clonotype has more than one count but fewer than ten. The rearrangement links TRBV24-1 to TRBJ2-2, with D perhaps matching TRBD2 (5 bases). Per germline, CDR1 KGHDR and CDR2 SFDVKD. Trimming took 6 bases from V and 1 from J, leaving 11 bases between them. The CDR3 spans 15 residues. The CDR3 reads CATSFAGLNTGELFF. DNA of the CDR3: TGTGCCACCAGTTTCGCGGGCCTGAACACCGGGGAGCTGTTTTTT.

This clonotype was picked up many times. The V gene is TRBV5-1, the J gene TRBJ1-2; possible D gene TRBD1, 6 bases. Trimming took off 0 bases at V and 8 bases at J, with 17 bases between the two ends. CDR3 size: 15 residues. The V gene's germline CDR1 is SGHRS and CDR2 YFSETQ. CDR3 loop: CASSLAAAGARGYTF. The DNA of the CDR3 is TGCGCCAGCAGCTTGGCCGCGGCGGGGGCGCGCGGCTACACCTTC.

The sample holds a few counts of this clonotype. V gene TRBV4-2 combines with J gene TRBJ2-4; TRBD1 matches at 8 bases. Per germline, CDR1 LGHNA and CDR2 YNFKEQ. CDR3 size: 17 residues. V was pared by 1 base and J by 0 bases, with 5 bases of the junction left unmatched. CDR3 amino acids: CASSQGGRGLAKNIQYF. CDR3 coding DNA: TGTGCCAGCAGCCAAGGGGGCAGGGGGCTAGCCAAAAACATTCAGTACTTC.

The chain recombines TRBV20-1 with TRBJ2-3; 11 bases are shared with TRBD2. With V trimmed by 7 bases and J by 6 bases, 6 bases remained unmatched. CDR1 is DFQATT, CDR2 SNEGSKA, per germline (reference sequence). The CDR3 consists of 13 residues. CDR3 nucleotides: TGCAGTGTTCCGGGACTAGCGGCGGATACGCAGTATTTT. Translated, it gives CSVPGLAADTQYF.

This clonotype was seen a handful of times. This chain connects TRBV7-2 to TRBJ1-6, with D uncertain. V lost 6 bases and J lost 4, with 13 bases in between. The CDR3 spans 15 residues. Germline assignment: CDR1 SGHTA and CDR2 FQGNSA. The DNA of the CDR3 is TGTGCCAGCAGTCGGACGGATCGTTATAATTCACCCCTCCACTTT. This translates into CASSRTDRYNSPLHF.

The genes are TRBV27 and TRBJ2-2; D possibly matches TRBD1 or TRBD2 (5 bases each). The length of the CDR3 is 16 residues. V gave up 5 bases and J gave up 6 bases, with 19 bases separating them. The germline V gene has CDR1 MNHEY and CDR2 SMNVEV (reference sequence). CDR3: CASSPRRGRGAGELFF. In DNA form, the CDR3 reads TGTGCCAGCAGTCCCCGAAGGGGACGAGGAGCCGGGGAGCTGTTTTTT.

This clonotype was counted only a few times. CDR3 DNA: TGTGCCAGCAGGCATACAGGGGAGGAGACCCAGTACTTC. Protein: CASRHTGEETQYF. The chain couples TRBV9 to TRBJ2-5; 7 nucleotides match TRBD1. V gave up 5 bases and J gave up 5 bases; unmatched junction bases: 6. Per germline, CDR1 SGDLS and CDR2 YYNGEE. The CDR3 extends over 13 amino acids.

The chain links TRBV5-1 to TRBJ1-5; D ambiguous. The V gene's germline CDR1 is SGHRS and CDR2 YFSETQ. The CDR3 loop spans 15 amino acids. V was shortened by 2 bases and J by 6 bases, with 15 bases between the two germline ends. The chain's CDR3 is CASSFSGQAGQPQHF. The CDR3 DNA reads as TGCGCCAGCAGCTTCTCCGGGCAAGCAGGTCAGCCCCAGCATTTT.

The chain carries TRBV29-1 and TRBJ1-1; D gene unclear. CDR3 size: 14 residues. Trimming cost V 7 bases and J 8 bases, with 23 bases left between them. Looked up from germline, CDR1 is SQVTM and CDR2 is ANQGSEA. This CDR3 reads CSASAGHGEREAFF. The CDR3 DNA is TGCAGCGCTTCAGCGGGTCACGGGGAACGGGAAGCTTTCTTT.

The V and J genes are TRBV30 and TRBJ2-3; D gene uncertain. V was shortened by 2 bases and J by 6 bases, with 9 bases between the two germline ends. There are 12 residues in the CDR3. CDR1 is GTSNPN and CDR2 is SVGIG in the germline V gene (reference sequence). The CDR3 spells CAWSPESDTQYF. In DNA form, the CDR3 reads TGTGCCTGGAGTCCGGAGTCCGATACGCAGTATTTT.